What follows is one T cell receptor beta chain and its context. This clonotype was recorded at least ten times. Its antigen specificity is not known. No base quality values were provided; no much bigger clone lies one nucleotide off. The sample belongs to a study of Graves' ophthalmopathy and Graves' hyperthyroidism (dated by TCRdb to the late 2010s). Regarding the complete study: Stable hyperthyroidism was defined as no progression to ophthalmopathy within 18 months of follow-up. To explore V-J signatures that separate ophthalmopathy from hyperthyroidism, a discovery set of about 100 patients was enrolled, consisting of more than 40 with ophthalmopathy and 55 to 65 with stable hyperthyroidism. The study used signatures of the TCR beta repertoire to tell Graves' ophthalmopathy apart from Graves' hyperthyroidism and to predict which patients would progress to ophthalmopathy. In total, some 130 blood samples were TCR-sequenced: fewer than 50 ophthalmopathy, 80 or so hyperthyroidism and roughly 17 hyperthyroidism-to-ophthalmopathy patients. The independent validation cohort included about 20 hyperthyroidism patients plus 17 patients who later progressed from hyperthyroidism to ophthalmopathy. Following sample collection, hyperthyroidism patients were given methimazole at a starting dose of 30 mg daily, and ophthalmopathy patients were given high-dose intravenous methylprednisolone. In roughly 6 hyperthyroidism patients, the T-cell repertoire of thyroid tissue was compared with the T-cell repertoire of blood.

Beyond this particular receptor, the publication reports: Ophthalmopathy was separated from stable hyperthyroidism by the 13-signature model with just under 90% sensitivity and less than 82% specificity in cross-validation and with 80%/75% in the test set. Most expanded thyroid clonotypes with frequency above 0.001 were also detected in blood, suggesting blood repertoires may reflect the thyroid immune response. Sample size was not predetermined statistically, and investigators were not blinded to group allocation. In validation, the model predicted ophthalmopathy progression with roughly 68% sensitivity and roughly 72% specificity; some 13 predicted patients were CT-confirmed with GO in a median of about 6.1 months.

For repertoire sequencing, the TCR beta CDR3 regions were amplified from RNA transcripts. The first round of RT-PCR was done with HTBI primers and the Qiagen OneStep RT-PCR kit, and was followed by a second round of multiplex PCR, then size selection and purification. Sequencing of the libraries was carried out on an Illumina HiSeq2000 in paired-end mode with 100 bp reads. The source study handled its data this way. SOAPnuke was used to process the reads, removing any read that contained adapters or uncalled bases, had a mean Phred below 15, or lacked an exact match to the constant primer or identifier. COPE v1.2.5 was used to merge the high-quality paired reads. Each unique nucleotide sequence was defined as a clonotype, and clonotypes were aligned to IMGT TRB V, D and J references with MiTCR v1.1. Analysis was restricted to V-J combinations with a frequency above 0.0001, which covered 99% to 99.2% of repertoires. A TCR clonal expansion and chaos score per V-J combination was defined as the ratio of F50 clonal expansion to chaos observed in the TCRdist matrix. Features were reduced by Welch's t-statistics and random forest to around 13 V-J combinations, which fed a naive Bayes classifier. Thyroid-blood repertoire similarity was quantified with the Morisita-Horn index. Through fastp at Q25 and MiXCR, TCRdb rebuilt clones from the public reads, retaining in-frame beta chains. Each CDR3 protein appears once, grouped with its most common genes and DNA. The V and J calls shown here were made by TCRdb, not taken from the authors' results. The sample table holds about 1.1 million distinct CDR3 sequences, of which roughly 35% were seen once. 11% of the sample lies in the top ten.

Hyperthyroidism patients were newly diagnosed, with disease duration under 2 months, and aged 18 to 65 years. Patients with other autoimmune diseases, uncontrolled infections, pregnancy or lactation were excluded. Diagnosis was based on clinical symptoms, serum thyroxine, TRAb, thyroid ultrasound and orbital computed tomography. Total RNA was extracted using Trizol reagent, and RNA quality was checked on an Agilent 2100 Bioanalyzer. Sequencing was carried out using peripheral blood or thyroid tissue (not recorded which). The TCR comes from an adult man with Graves' hyperthyroidism.

The CDR3 region has the sequence CASSTQTGGEVNQPQHF. The DNA is TGTGCCAGCAGTACACAAACAGGAGGGGAGGTCAATCAGCCCCAGCATTTT. Here the chain combines TRBV6-5 and TRBJ1-5; the D segment could be TRBD1, given 5 matching bases. Reading from cysteine to phenylalanine, the CDR3 counts 17 amino acids. CDR3 DNA is the only sequence kept; it has 51 bases, read in frame from the first base. Via the germline V gene, CDR1 is MNHEY and CDR2 SVGAGI. A distance of 20 bases separates the germline ends of V and J, which lose 5 bases and 3 bases respectively.